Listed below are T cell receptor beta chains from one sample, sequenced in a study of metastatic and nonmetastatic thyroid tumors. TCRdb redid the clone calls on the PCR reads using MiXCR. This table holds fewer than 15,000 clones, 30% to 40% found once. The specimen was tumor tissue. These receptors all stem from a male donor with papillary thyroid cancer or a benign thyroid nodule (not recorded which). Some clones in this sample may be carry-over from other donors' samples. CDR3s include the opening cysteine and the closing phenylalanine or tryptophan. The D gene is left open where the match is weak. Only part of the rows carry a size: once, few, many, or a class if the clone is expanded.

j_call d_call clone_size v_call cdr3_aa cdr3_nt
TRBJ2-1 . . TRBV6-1 CASSWGRSYNEQFF TGTGCCAGCAGTTGGGGGCGGTCTTACAATGAGCAGTTCTTC
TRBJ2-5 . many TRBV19 CASSRLGETQYF TGTGCCAGTAGTCGGCTGGGAGAGACCCAGTACTTC
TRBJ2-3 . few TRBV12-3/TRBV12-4 CASSFKTIFQNTQYF TGTGCCAGCAGTTTCAAGACTATCTTCCAGAATACGCAGTATTTT
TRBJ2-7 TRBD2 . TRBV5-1 CASSLGLPGGNEQYF TGCGCCAGCAGCTTGGGACTACCGGGAGGAAACGAGCAGTACTTC
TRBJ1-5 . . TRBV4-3 CASSQRTWGNQPQHF TGCGCCAGCAGCCAACGGACATGGGGAAATCAGCCCCAGCATTTT
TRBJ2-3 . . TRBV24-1 CATSDPRTTEDTQYF TGTGCCACCAGTGACCCCCGGACTACAGAGGATACGCAGTATTTT
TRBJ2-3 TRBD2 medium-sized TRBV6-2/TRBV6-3 CASRGGGPDTQYF TGTGCCAGCAGGGGCGGGGGGCCAGATACGCAGTATTTT
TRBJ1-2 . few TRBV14 CASSQDRVRQSF TGTGCCAGCAGCCAAGATAGGGTCCGCCAGTCCTTC
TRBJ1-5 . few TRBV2 CASMEGPLYQPQHF TGTGCCAGCATGGAAGGACCTTTATATCAGCCCCAGCATTTT
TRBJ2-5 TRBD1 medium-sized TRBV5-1 CASSSGQGIETQYF TGCGCCAGCAGCTCAGGACAGGGTATTGAGACCCAGTACTTC
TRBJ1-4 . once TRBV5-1 CASSPGGSITNEKLFF TGCGCCAGCAGCCCGGGGGGGAGCATAACAAATGAAAAACTGTTTTTT
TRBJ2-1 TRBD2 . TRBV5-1 CASSFTSGSSYNEQFF TGCGCCAGCAGCTTTACTAGCGGGAGCTCCTACAATGAGCAGTTCTTC
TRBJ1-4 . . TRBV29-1 CSVGGHEKLFF TGCAGCGTTGGAGGACATGAAAAACTGTTTTTT
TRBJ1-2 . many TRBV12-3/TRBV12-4 CASSTSGTYGYTF TGTGCCAGCAGTACCTCAGGGACCTATGGCTACACCTTC
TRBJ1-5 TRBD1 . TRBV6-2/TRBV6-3 CASRETGSVSNQPQHF TGTGCCAGCAGGGAGACAGGGTCGGTAAGCAATCAGCCCCAGCATTTT
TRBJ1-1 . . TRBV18 CASSPGPGTEAFF TGTGCCAGCTCACCGGGACCGGGCACTGAAGCTTTCTTT
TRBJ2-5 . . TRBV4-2 CASSNDRGSQYF TGTGCCAGCAGCAATGACCGGGGAAGCCAGTACTTC
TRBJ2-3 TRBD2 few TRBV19 CASRTSADTQYF TGTGCCAGTCGGACTAGCGCGGATACGCAGTATTTT
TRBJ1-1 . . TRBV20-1 CSARRVSEDTEAFF TGCAGTGCTAGGCGGGTAAGCGAAGACACTGAAGCTTTCTTT
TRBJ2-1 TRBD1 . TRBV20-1 CSAPLSGQGAVDEQFF TGCAGTGCTCCACTTAGTGGGCAGGGGGCGGTCGATGAGCAGTTCTTC
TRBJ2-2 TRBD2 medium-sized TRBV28 CASSALGGRGGELFF TGTGCCAGCAGCGCATTGGGCGGGAGGGGCGGGGAGCTGTTTTTT
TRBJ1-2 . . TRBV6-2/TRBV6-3 CASSPGHIYGYTF TGTGCCAGCAGTCCGGGACATATCTATGGCTACACCTTC
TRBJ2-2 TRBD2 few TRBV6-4 CASSDSTSGGGELFF TGTGCCAGCAGTGACTCGACTAGCGGGGGCGGGGAGCTGTTTTTT
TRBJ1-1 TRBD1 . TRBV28 CASSRWTGAMNTEAFF TGTGCCAGCAGTCGATGGACAGGGGCCATGAACACTGAAGCTTTCTTT
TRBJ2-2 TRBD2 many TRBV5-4 CASSLRLAGGTTGELFF TGTGCCAGCAGCTTAAGACTAGCGGGGGGGACTACCGGGGAGCTGTTTTTT
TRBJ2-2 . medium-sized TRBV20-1 CSARGQVGELFF TGCAGTGCTAGGGGTCAGGTCGGGGAGCTGTTTTTT
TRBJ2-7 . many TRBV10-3 CAISEYNEYEQYF TGTGCCATCAGTGAGTACAACGAATACGAGCAGTACTTC
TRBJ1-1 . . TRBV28 CASNRERNTEAFF TGTGCCAGTAACAGGGAAAGGAACACTGAAGCTTTCTTT
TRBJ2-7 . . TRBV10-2 CASRGGPGTYEQYF TGCGCCAGCAGGGGGGGGCCTGGGACCTACGAGCAGTACTTC
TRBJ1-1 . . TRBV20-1 CSARVPAGEAFF TGCAGTGCTAGGGTCCCCGCGGGGGAAGCTTTCTTT
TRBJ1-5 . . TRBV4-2 CASSQATVANRPQHF TGTGCCAGCAGCCAAGCGACAGTTGCCAATCGGCCCCAGCATTTT
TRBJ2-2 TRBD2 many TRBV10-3 CAISERGGANTGELFF TGTGCCATCAGTGAACGCGGGGGGGCGAACACCGGGGAGCTGTTTTTT
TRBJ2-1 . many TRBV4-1 CASSLRCYNEQLF TGCGCCAGCAGCCTAAGGTGTTACAATGAGCAGCTCTTC
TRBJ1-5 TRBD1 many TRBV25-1 CASSEWTGGNQPQHF TGTGCCAGCAGTGAATGGACAGGGGGCAATCAGCCCCAGCATTTT
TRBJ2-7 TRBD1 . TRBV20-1 CSAGTGYEQYF TGCAGTGCTGGGACAGGGTACGAGCAGTACTTC
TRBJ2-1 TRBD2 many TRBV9 CASSVVAGVNNEQFF TGTGCCAGCAGCGTAGTAGCGGGAGTTAACAATGAGCAGTTCTTC
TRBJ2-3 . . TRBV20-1 CSAVWRESGDTQYF TGCAGTGCCGTATGGAGGGAGTCCGGAGATACGCAGTATTTT
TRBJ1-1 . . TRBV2 CASSGAGDTEAFF TGTGCCAGCAGTGGGGCAGGGGACACTGAAGCTTTCTTT
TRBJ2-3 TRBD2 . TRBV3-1 CASSPTSGSTDTQYF TGTGCCAGCAGCCCTACTAGCGGGTCCACAGATACGCAGTATTTT
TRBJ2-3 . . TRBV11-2 CASNMGLLSTDTQYF TGTGCCAGCAACATGGGACTTCTTAGCACAGATACGCAGTATTTT
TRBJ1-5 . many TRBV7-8 CTSSLRAVQNSNQPQHF TGTACCAGCAGCTTACGGGCAGTACAAAATAGCAATCAGCCCCAGCATTTT
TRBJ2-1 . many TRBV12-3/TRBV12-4 CASSQNRWGEQFF TGTGCCAGCAGTCAAAACCGGTGGGGTGAGCAGTTCTTC
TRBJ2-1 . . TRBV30 CAWSEFSGLVEQFF TGTGCCTGGAGTGAATTCTCAGGGCTGGTTGAGCAGTTCTTC
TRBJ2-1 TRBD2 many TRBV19 CASSMRGGYNEQFF TGTGCCAGTAGTATGCGGGGGGGATACAATGAGCAGTTCTTC
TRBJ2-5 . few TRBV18 CASSRSNTGSRETQYF TGTGCCAGCTCACGATCGAACACAGGGTCCCGGGAGACCCAGTACTTC
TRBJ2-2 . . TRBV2 CATRRGRTGELFF TGTGCCACTCGCAGGGGCCGGACCGGGGAGCTGTTTTTT
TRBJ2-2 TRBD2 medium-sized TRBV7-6 CASSLRPSGSLGELFF TGTGCCAGCAGCTTAAGGCCAAGCGGGAGTTTGGGGGAGCTGTTTTTT
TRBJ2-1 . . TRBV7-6 CASSLATTPYNEQFF TGTGCCAGCAGCTTAGCAACGACCCCCTACAATGAGCAGTTCTTC
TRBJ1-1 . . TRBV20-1 CSAGVGGTNTEAFF TGCAGTGCTGGGGTAGGGGGTACGAACACTGAAGCTTTCTTT
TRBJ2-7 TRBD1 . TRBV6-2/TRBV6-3 CASSYSTGEDEQYF TGTGCCAGCAGTTACTCGACAGGGGAAGACGAGCAGTACTTC
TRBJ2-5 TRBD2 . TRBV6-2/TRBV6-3 CASSYGLAGGETQYF TGTGCCAGCAGTTACGGACTAGCGGGAGGCGAGACCCAGTACTTC
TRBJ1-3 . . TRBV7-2 CASSSQGYGGNTIYF TGTGCCAGCAGCTCGCAGGGTTATGGTGGAAACACCATATATTTT
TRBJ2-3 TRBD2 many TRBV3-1 CASSDRAPSGRDTQYF TGTGCCAGCAGCGACCGGGCCCCTAGCGGGAGGGATACGCAGTATTTT
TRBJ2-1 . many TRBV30 CAWAPASGQFF TGTGCCTGGGCCCCGGCCAGCGGGCAGTTCTTC
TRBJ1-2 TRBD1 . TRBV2 CANYRRGDGYTF TGTGCCAACTATCGCAGGGGGGATGGCTACACCTTC
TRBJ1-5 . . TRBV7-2 CASSLTPQPQHF TGTGCCAGCAGCTTAACGCCTCAGCCCCAGCATTTT
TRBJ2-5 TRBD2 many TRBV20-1 CSAGEGLLRETQYF TGCAGTGCTGGGGAGGGCCTGCTGAGGGAGACCCAGTACTTC
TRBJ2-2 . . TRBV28 CASSLYRLEPGELFF TGTGCCAGCAGTTTATACCGACTAGAACCCGGGGAGCTGTTTTTT
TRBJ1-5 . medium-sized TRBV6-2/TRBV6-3 CATAYGDISNQPQHF TGTGCCACCGCCTACGGAGATATTAGCAATCAGCCCCAGCATTTT